This T cell receptor beta chain was sequenced during a study of T cells in localized non-small cell lung cancer. Germline loops: CDR1 SEHNR, CDR2 FQNEAQ (reference sequence). With V trimmed by 0 bases and J by 2 bases, 5 bases remained unmatched. This CDR3 region has 16 residues. Sequencing was performed with immunoSEQ multiplex PCR; in TCRdb, only in-frame clones are kept and a portion is missing. Found here are 70,000 to 100,000 clones, approximately 90% of them singletons; the top ten hold roughly 4%. This chain links TRBV7-9 with TRBJ2-3; 7 bases fit TRBD1. The sample consisted of PBMCs, taken before any cancer treatment. The source of this sequence is a woman aged 35 to 70 with stage II squamous cell lung carcinoma. This CDR3 is CASSLALTGTTDTQYF. The CDR3 nucleotides are TGTGCCAGCAGCTTAGCCCTGACAGGGACCACAGATACGCAGTATTTT. The full variable domain, rest sourced from reference TRBV7-9 and TRBJ2-3, is DTGVSQNPRHKITKRGQNVTFRCDPISEHNRLYWYRQTLGQGPEFLTYFQNEAQLEKSRLLSDRFSAERPKGSFSTLEIQRTEQGDSAMYLCASSLALTGTTDTQYFGPGTRLTVL.